This is a list of T cell receptor beta chains from one sample in a study of T cells after yellow fever vaccination. TCRdb re-analysed the 5' RACE reads in MiXCR, keeping a single row per CDR3 protein. The sample records over 300,000 distinct CDR3 sequences, approximately 4% being singletons. Sequenced here: PBMCs, sampled 5 days after the yellow fever booster vaccination. Receptors originate from a man aged 18 to 29 who received the YFV17D yellow fever vaccine. Both conserved end residues are part of each CDR3. A D gene is named only where the DNA matches it firmly. Some rows have no size entry. The others give once, few or many, or a class for an expanded clone.

V gene,clone size,D gene,CDR3 length,J gene,CDR3 DNA,CDR3 protein
TRBV5-8,NA,NA,14,TRBJ1-3,TGTGCCAGCAGCCTACAGATTTCTGGAAACACCATATATTTT,CASSLQISGNTIYF
TRBV14,few,NA,14,TRBJ2-3,TGTGCCAGCAGCCAAATGTGGGGGGCGGATACGCAGTATTTT,CASSQMWGADTQYF
TRBV20-1,many,NA,9,TRBJ1-1,TGCAGTGCTAACAGTGAAGCTTTCTTT,CSANSEAFF
TRBV6-2/TRBV6-3,NA,NA,14,TRBJ1-6,TGTGCCAGCACCCAGGCCGGAGAGAATTCACCCCTCCACTTT,CASTQAGENSPLHF
TRBV11-2,NA,NA,14,TRBJ1-3,TGTGCCAGCAAGCACCGGGGCGCCGGAAACACCATATATTTT,CASKHRGAGNTIYF
TRBV9,many,TRBD2,17,TRBJ2-1,TGTGCCAGCAGCGACAGGCCCTGGACTAGCCGAGGTAATGAGCAGTTCTTC,CASSDRPWTSRGNEQFF
TRBV7-9,few,TRBD2,16,TRBJ2-1,TGTGCCAGCAGCTTAGAGGGACTAGCGGGATACAATGAGCAGTTCTTC,CASSLEGLAGYNEQFF
TRBV5-1,few,NA,14,TRBJ1-1,TGCGCCAGCAGCCACCAGGGAGTGAACACTGAAGCTTTCTTT,CASSHQGVNTEAFF
TRBV20-1,few,NA,13,TRBJ1-5,TGCAGTGCTATAGAACAGGGCAGGCAGCCCCAGCATTTT,CSAIEQGRQPQHF
TRBV4-1,NA,TRBD1,17,TRBJ1-5,TGCGCCAGCAGCCAAGCGTCGGGACAGGGTTTCGATCAGCCCCAGCATTTT,CASSQASGQGFDQPQHF
TRBV7-9,many,NA,13,TRBJ1-2,TGTGCCAGCAGCGCCAGTCTAAACTATGGCTACACCTTC,CASSASLNYGYTF
TRBV24-1,NA,NA,13,TRBJ1-1,TGTGCCACCAGAACCCCTGCGGGAACTGAAGCTTTCTTT,CATRTPAGTEAFF
TRBV12-3/TRBV12-4,NA,NA,16,TRBJ2-1,TGTGCCAGCAGTTTGGAAGGTGGACGGTCCTACAATGAGCAGTTCTTC,CASSLEGGRSYNEQFF
TRBV11-2,NA,NA,15,TRBJ2-2,TGTGCCAGCAGCTTAGTGGGGGGCCAGGACGGGGAGCTGTTTTTT,CASSLVGGQDGELFF
TRBV12-3/TRBV12-4,few,TRBD2,16,TRBJ2-2,TGTGCCAGCAGGACCCGGGAAGCGGGGATATCCGGGGAGCTGTTTTTT,CASRTREAGISGELFF
TRBV5-1,NA,TRBD2,15,TRBJ2-5,TGCGCCAGCAGTTTTGGACTAGGGGACGGAGGGACCCAGTACTTC,CASSFGLGDGGTQYF
TRBV28,few,NA,14,TRBJ2-5,TGTGCCAGCAGCCATTCCGGGACTCCCGCGGCCCAGTACTTC,CASSHSGTPAAQYF
TRBV7-9,NA,NA,12,TRBJ2-3,TGTGCCAGCAGCCCGGTCCTGGATACGCAGTATTTT,CASSPVLDTQYF
TRBV13,many,NA,12,TRBJ2-7,TGTGCCAGCAGCGGCTCCTCCTACGAGCAGTACTTC,CASSGSSYEQYF
TRBV6-4,NA,NA,16,TRBJ2-1,TGTGCCAGCAGTGTACGGGGGCGGAGCTCCTACAATGAGCAGTTCTTC,CASSVRGRSSYNEQFF
TRBV5-5,NA,NA,15,TRBJ2-3,TGTGCCAGCAGCTTCTCCAGCCAAGACTACAGAACGCAGTATTTT,CASSFSSQDYRTQYF
TRBV20-1,NA,TRBD1,15,TRBJ1-3,TGCAGTGCTAGAGATCACCAGGGGGCTGGAAACACCATATATTTT,CSARDHQGAGNTIYF
TRBV10-3,many,NA,15,TRBJ2-6,TGTGCCATCAGTGAAGGAGGCAATGGGGCCAACGTCCTGACTTTC,CAISEGGNGANVLTF
TRBV5-1,many,TRBD1,19,TRBJ2-2,TGCGCCAGCAGCTTGTTCTTAAGGACCGGGACAGGGAACCCCGGGGAGCTGTTTTTT,CASSLFLRTGTGNPGELFF
TRBV5-1,many,NA,13,TRBJ2-4,TGCGCCAGCAGCTTGGCGGCCAAAAACATTCAGTACTTC,CASSLAAKNIQYF
TRBV7-2,many,NA,14,TRBJ2-3,TGTGCCAGCAGCTTCGCGGGCTTCACAGATACGCAGTATTTT,CASSFAGFTDTQYF
TRBV7-2,few,NA,15,TRBJ2-7,TGTGCCAGCAGCTTAGTCTCGGGGGGCCAACACGAGCAGTACTTC,CASSLVSGGQHEQYF
TRBV20-1,few,NA,12,TRBJ2-3,TGCAGTGCTAGGAGGGGCGCAGATACGCAGTATTTT,CSARRGADTQYF
TRBV27,few,NA,16,TRBJ1-6,TGTGCCAGCAGCCCCGGGGGCGCGTTTAATAATTCACCCCTCCACTTT,CASSPGGAFNNSPLHF
TRBV6-1,NA,NA,13,TRBJ1-1,TGTGCCAATCCACAGGCCGGGGACACTGAAGCTTTCTTT,CANPQAGDTEAFF
TRBV7-2,few,NA,15,TRBJ1-5,TGTGCCAGCAGCTTATATCTCGGAGGCAATCAGCCCCAGCATTTT,CASSLYLGGNQPQHF
TRBV5-1,many,NA,14,TRBJ1-2,TGCGCCAGCAGCTTCCAGGGGATAAACTATGGCTACACCTTC,CASSFQGINYGYTF
TRBV7-6,NA,TRBD1,14,TRBJ2-5,TGTGCCAGCAGCTCGGGACAGGGGATAGAGACCCAGTACTTC,CASSSGQGIETQYF
TRBV6-5,few,TRBD1,18,TRBJ1-2,TGTGCCAGCAGTGACGACAGGGTAGAAACTTGGGTTGATGGTGGCTACACCTTC,CASSDDRVETWVDGGYTF
TRBV6-4,few,TRBD2,13,TRBJ2-3,TGTGCCAGCAGTCGGGGGGGAGAAGATACGCAGTATTTT,CASSRGGEDTQYF
TRBV7-8,NA,NA,17,TRBJ1-1,TGTGCCAGCAGCTTAGGCCAGCCCTCCGTCATGAACACTGAAGCTTTCTTT,CASSLGQPSVMNTEAFF
TRBV6-1,many,NA,14,TRBJ2-3,TGTGCCAGCAGGGGCGGGTTGCCAAAGTATACGCAGTATTTT,CASRGGLPKYTQYF
TRBV29-1,many,NA,14,TRBJ2-2,TGCAGCGTCGGGCAATCCGCGAACACCGGGGAGCTGTTTTTT,CSVGQSANTGELFF
TRBV9,NA,NA,16,TRBJ1-3,TGTGCCAGCAGCCCATTCGAGGGGAGCTCTGGAAACACCATATATTTT,CASSPFEGSSGNTIYF
TRBV7-9,many,NA,14,TRBJ2-7,TGTGCCAGCAGCTTAGCCGGGGAGCCACGGGAGCAGTACTTC,CASSLAGEPREQYF
TRBV6-5,few,TRBD1,15,TRBJ2-5,TGTGCCAGCAGTTGGTCGGGACAGGGTAAAGAGACCCAGTACTTC,CASSWSGQGKETQYF
TRBV7-9,many,NA,13,TRBJ1-1,TGTGCCAGCAGCCTGGACAGCGGGACTGAAGCTTTCTTT,CASSLDSGTEAFF
TRBV29-1,NA,TRBD1,14,TRBJ2-3,TGCAGCGTTGATGGCAGGGGGAGCACAGATACGCAGTATTTT,CSVDGRGSTDTQYF
TRBV20-1,NA,NA,11,TRBJ2-3,TGCAGTGCTACGCTGGCAGATACGCAGTATTTT,CSATLADTQYF
TRBV13,NA,TRBD1,16,TRBJ1-2,TGTGCCAGCAGCTTAAGCCCAGGGGGCAGCCCCTATGGCTACACCTTC,CASSLSPGGSPYGYTF